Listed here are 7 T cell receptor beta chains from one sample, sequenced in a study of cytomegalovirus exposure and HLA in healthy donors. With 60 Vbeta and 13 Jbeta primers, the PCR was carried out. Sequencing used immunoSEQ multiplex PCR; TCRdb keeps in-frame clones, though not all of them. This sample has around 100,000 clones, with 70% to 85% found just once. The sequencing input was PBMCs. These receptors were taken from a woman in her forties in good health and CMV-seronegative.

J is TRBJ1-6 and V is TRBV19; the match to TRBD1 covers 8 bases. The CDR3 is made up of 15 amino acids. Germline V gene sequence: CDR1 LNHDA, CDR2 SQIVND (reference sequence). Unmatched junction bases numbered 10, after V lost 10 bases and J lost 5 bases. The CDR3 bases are TGTGCCACGGCGACAGGGGAGGATAATAATTCACCCCTCCACTTT. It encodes CATATGEDNNSPLHF.

CDR3 DNA: TGCGCCAGCAGCCCGGGACTAGCAAGCTACGAGCAGTACTTC. This translates into CASSPGLASYEQYF. V usage is TRBV4-3 and J usage is TRBJ2-7; 9 nucleotides match TRBD2. The CDR3 is 14 amino acids. V trimming: 4 bases; J trimming: 3 bases; junction bases outside the gene matches: 4. Germline V CDR1 and CDR2: LGHNA, YSLEER.

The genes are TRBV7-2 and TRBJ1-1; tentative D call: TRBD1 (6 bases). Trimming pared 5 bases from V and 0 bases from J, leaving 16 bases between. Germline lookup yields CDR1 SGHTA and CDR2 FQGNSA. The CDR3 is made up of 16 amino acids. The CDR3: CASSGRDNRLNTEAFF. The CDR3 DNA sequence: TGTGCCAGCAGCGGCCGGGACAATCGGTTGAACACTGAAGCTTTCTTT.

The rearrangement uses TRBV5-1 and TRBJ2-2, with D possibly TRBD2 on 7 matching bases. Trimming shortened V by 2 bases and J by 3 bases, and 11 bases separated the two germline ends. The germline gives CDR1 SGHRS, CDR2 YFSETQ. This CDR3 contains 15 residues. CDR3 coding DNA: TGCGCCAGCAGCTTCCAGGGGAGGGACACCGGGGAGCTGTTTTTT. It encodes CASSFQGRDTGELFF.

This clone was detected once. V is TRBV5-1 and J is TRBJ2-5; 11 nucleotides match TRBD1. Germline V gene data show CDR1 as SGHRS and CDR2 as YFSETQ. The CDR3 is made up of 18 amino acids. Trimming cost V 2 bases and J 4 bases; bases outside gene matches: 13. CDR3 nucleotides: TGCGCCAGCAGCTTAATCGAAAACGGACAGGGGGCTCGAGAGACCCAGTACTTC. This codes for CASSLIENGQGARETQYF. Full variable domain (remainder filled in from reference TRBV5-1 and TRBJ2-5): KAGVTQTPRYLIKTRGQQVTLSCSPISGHRSVSWYQQTPGQGLQFLFEYFSETQRNKGNFPGRFSGRQFSNSRSEMNVSTLELGDSALYLCASSLIENGQGARETQYFGPGTRLLVL.

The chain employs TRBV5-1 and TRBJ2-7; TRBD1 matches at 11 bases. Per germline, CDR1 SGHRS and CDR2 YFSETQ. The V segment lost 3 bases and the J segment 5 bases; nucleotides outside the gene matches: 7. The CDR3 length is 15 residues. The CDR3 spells CASSSEGQGADEQYF. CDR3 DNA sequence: TGCGCCAGCAGCTCCGAAGGACAGGGGGCCGACGAGCAGTACTTC.

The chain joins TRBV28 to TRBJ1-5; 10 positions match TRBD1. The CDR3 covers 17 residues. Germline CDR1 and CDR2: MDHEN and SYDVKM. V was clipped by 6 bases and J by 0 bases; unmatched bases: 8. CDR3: CASRTGGAHISNQPQHF. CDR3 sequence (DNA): TGTGCCAGCAGGACAGGGGGCGCGCATATTAGCAATCAGCCCCAGCATTTT.